Sequencing of this T cell receptor beta chain was carried out in a study of T cells after yellow fever vaccination. On the study more broadly: Preparation of fractions with low cell numbers was performed using SMART-Seq v4 Ultra Low Input. Findings and limits, study-wide: Primary-vaccination clones mostly resurfaced post-booster (roughly 97% CD4, just under 90% CD8). A secondary response was less intense yet reached its peak sooner, at day 5 versus 15.

With regard to this clonotype: The antigen remains undetermined.

A 5'RACE template-switching step, the method used to make TCR cDNA, added a universal primer site and UMIs. TCRdb itself ran the 5' RACE reads through MiXCR, one entry per CDR3 protein. The sample has approximately 300,000 distinct CDR3 sequences; 8.5% to 9% are singletons. Sequences were derived from PBMCs, sampled on the day of the first yellow fever vaccination. This clonotype was sampled from a man aged 18 to 35 who received the YFV17D yellow fever vaccine.

CDR3 region: CASSSPTGTGGTEAFF. As DNA, the CDR3 is TGTGCCAGCAGCTCGCCCACCGGGACAGGGGGCACTGAAGCTTTCTTT. The gene calls are TRBV7-2 and TRBJ1-1; 11 positions match TRBD1. The germline gives CDR1 SGHTA, CDR2 FQGNSA. The CDR3 is 16 amino acids. J gave up 4 bases and V 4 bases, and 8 bases lay outside the gene matches. Using reference TRBV7-2 and TRBJ1-1 for the parts outside the CDR3, the full variable domain is GAGVSQSPSNKVTEKGKDVELRCDPISGHTALYWYRQSLGQGLEFLIYFQGNSAPDKSGLPSDRFSAERTGGSVSTLTIQRTQQEDSAVYLCASSSPTGTGGTEAFFGQGTRLTVV.